This T cell receptor (beta chain) was recorded in a study of cytomegalovirus exposure and HLA in healthy donors. Study-wide points: The records held CMV serostatus as the only immune exposure information.

In the PCR, 60 Vbeta and 13 Jbeta primers were used. Libraries were prepared by immunoSEQ multiplex PCR; TCRdb keeps only in-frame clonotypes and omits some of them. This sample carries about 55,000 clones, with 9% to 15% going to the ten biggest clones. The CDR3 is 16 residues long. Trimming at V came to 6 bases and at J to 0 bases, leaving 5 bases not matched to a gene. Per germline, CDR1 LNHDA and CDR2 SQIVND (reference sequence). Regarding this clone: Its antigen is unknown.

The specimen sequenced was PBMCs. V gene TRBV19 combines with J gene TRBJ1-3, with 10 nucleotides matching TRBD1. The TCR originated in a woman in her fifties or sixties in good health and CMV-seropositive. The CDR3 DNA sequence: TGTGCCAGTAGAGACAGGGGGCTCCCCTCTGGAAACACCATATATTTT. It translates to CASRDRGLPSGNTIYF.